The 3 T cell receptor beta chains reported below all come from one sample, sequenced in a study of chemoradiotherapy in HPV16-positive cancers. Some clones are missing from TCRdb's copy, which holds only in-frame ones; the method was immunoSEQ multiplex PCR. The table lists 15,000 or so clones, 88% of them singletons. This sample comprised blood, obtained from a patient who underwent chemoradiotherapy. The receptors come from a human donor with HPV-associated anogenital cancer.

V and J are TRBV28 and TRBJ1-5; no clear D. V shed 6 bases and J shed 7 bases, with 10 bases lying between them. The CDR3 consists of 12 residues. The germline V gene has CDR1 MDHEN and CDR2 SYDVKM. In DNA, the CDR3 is TGTGCCAGCAGCCCAAAAGTCCAGCCCCAGCATTTT. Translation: CASSPKVQPQHF.

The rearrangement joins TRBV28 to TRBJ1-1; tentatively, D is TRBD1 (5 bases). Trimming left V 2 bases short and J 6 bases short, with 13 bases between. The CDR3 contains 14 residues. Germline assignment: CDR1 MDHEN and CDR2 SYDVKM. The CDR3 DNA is TGTGCCAGCAGTTTACCGGGGGTAGTTGCTGAAGCTTTCTTT. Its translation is CASSLPGVVAEAFF.

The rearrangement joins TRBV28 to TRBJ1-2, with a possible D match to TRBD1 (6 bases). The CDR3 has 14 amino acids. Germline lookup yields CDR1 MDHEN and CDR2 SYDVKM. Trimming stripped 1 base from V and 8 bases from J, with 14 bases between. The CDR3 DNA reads TGTGCCAGCAGTTTATCAGGGACACTCTCGGGCTACACCTTC. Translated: CASSLSGTLSGYTF.